The T cell receptor beta chain described here comes from a study of human T cells and chemical hapten exposure. This CDR3 spans 15 amino acids. With V trimmed by 5 bases and J by 3 bases, 6 bases remained unmatched. TCRdb used MiXCR to reprocess the RACE reads, holding one entry per CDR3 protein. The data contain fewer than 500,000 distinct CDR3 sequences, about 4.8% of them singletons. Time point denoted: patch test 1, 2 weeks after DPC sensitization. Sample treatment: therapeutic diphenylcyclopropenone sensitization with weekly scalp DPC. The TCR originated in a woman aged 45-59 years with alopecia areata. Some clones in this sample may be carry-over from other donors' samples. This specimen was whole blood, taken in connection with sensitization to the hapten diphenylcyclopropenone (DPC). The chain joins TRBV12-3 or TRBV12-4 to TRBJ2-5; 10 bases are shared with TRBD2. The CDR3 nucleotides are TGTGCCAGCAGTCTCGATAGCGGGGGGAAAGAGACCCAGTACTTC. This codes for CASSLDSGGKETQYF.